The 8 T cell receptor beta chains below come from one sample, sequenced in a study of patients and donors after allogeneic stem cell transplantation. TCRdb itself ran the RT-PCR reads through MiXCR, one entry per CDR3 protein. The sample consists of over 400,000 distinct CDR3 sequences, about a sixth of them appearing once. The sample taken for sequencing was blood, either unsorted or a sorted T cell fraction (not recorded which). These receptors were collected from a human donor who was either an allogeneic HSCT recipient or a stem cell or donor lymphocyte infusion donor (not recorded which). It is not recorded whose cells these are; they may come from a transplant donor.

This clonotype was seen only a few times. The chain recombines TRBV30 with TRBJ1-1; 8 positions agree with TRBD1. With V trimmed by 3 bases and J by 4 bases, 7 bases remained unmatched. The CDR3 is 14 amino acids. Germline-derived CDR1 and CDR2 are GTSNPN and SVGIG (reference sequence). The chain's CDR3 is CAWRAGGAGTEAFF. The CDR3 region has the DNA TGTGCCTGGAGGGCAGGGGGCGCGGGCACTGAAGCTTTCTTT.

The sample holds many counts of this clonotype. The chain combines TRBV6-1 with TRBJ2-4, with a tentative D call TRBD2 (6 bases). Trimming shortened V by 2 bases and J by 2 bases, and 13 bases separated the two germline ends. CDR3 length: 16 amino acids. CDR1 is MNHNS and CDR2 is SASEGT in the germline V gene. The DNA of the CDR3 is TGTGCCAGCAGTGAAAGGTTGGGGGGATCCAAAAACATTCAGTACTTC. Translated: CASSERLGGSKNIQYF.

This clonotype has ten or more counts. The chain employs TRBV12-3 or TRBV12-4 and TRBJ1-2, with D uncertain. The V gene lost 0 bases and the J gene lost 6 bases, with 11 bases spanning the gap. The CDR3 spans 14 residues. CDR3 region: CASSLALLLDGYTF. CDR3 in DNA: TGTGCCAGCAGTTTAGCGCTACTATTGGATGGCTACACCTTC.

This clonotype was observed a few times. This chain links TRBV11-2 with TRBJ1-4; the D gene is possibly TRBD1 (5 bases). CDR1 and CDR2 from the germline V gene are SGHAT and FQNNGV. This CDR3 spans 16 amino acids. Trimming removed 5 bases from V and 2 bases from J, with 15 bases in between. The CDR3: CASSLRQPGTNEKLFF. The CDR3 region has the DNA TGTGCCAGCAGCCTTAGACAGCCTGGGACTAATGAAAAACTGTTTTTT.

This clonotype was seen repeatedly, ten times or more. This rearrangement joins TRBV6-1 to TRBJ1-6, with 7 bases identical to TRBD1. Per the germline V gene, CDR1 is MNHNS and CDR2 is SASEGT. The CDR3 runs to 13 residues. Trimming removed 7 bases from V and 10 bases from J; junction bases left unmatched: 7. CDR3 amino acids: CASTRDSGSPLHF. CDR3 DNA sequence: TGTGCCAGCACTCGGGACAGCGGGTCACCCCTCCACTTT.

As concerns this clonotype: An end of the junction does not agree with germline; a read error may underlie this. V gene TRBV5-1 combines with J gene TRBJ2-5; perhaps TRBD1 as D (5 bases). Per the germline V gene, CDR1 is SGHRS and CDR2 is YFSETQ. The CDR3 runs 14 residues. The CDR3 region has the DNA TGCGCCAGCAGCTTGGACAGGATCCAAGAGACCCGGTACTTC. As protein: CASSLDRIQETRYF. The full variable domain, in which reference TRBV5-1 and TRBJ2-5 provide the parts outside the CDR3, is KAGVTQTPRYLIKTRGQQVTLSCSPISGHRSVSWYQQTPGQGLQFLFEYFSETQRNKGNFPGRFSGRQFSNSRSEMNVSTLELGDSALYLCASSLDRIQETRYFGPGTRLLVL.

This clonotype was counted between two and nine times. The CDR3 DNA follows: TGTGCCAGCAGCTCTGGACTAGAGACCCAGTACTTC. This gives the protein CASSSGLETQYF. V and J are TRBV5-4 and TRBJ2-5; tentative D call: TRBD2 (5 bases). This CDR3 has 12 residues. Between the trimmed V and J ends, which lost 3 bases and 4 bases, there was a span of 7 bases. The germline CDR1 and CDR2 sequences are SGHNT and YYREEE (reference sequence).

The chain recombines TRBV20-1 with TRBJ2-5, with a possible D match to TRBD2 (5 bases). The germline V gene has CDR1 DFQATT and CDR2 SNEGSKA (reference sequence). V was shortened by 6 bases and J by 5 bases, with 19 bases between the two germline ends. This CDR3 spans 14 amino acids. The CDR3 here is CSAGYGGRLETQYF. The CDR3 DNA reads TGCAGTGCCGGTTACGGCGGGCGACTGGAGACCCAGTACTTC.